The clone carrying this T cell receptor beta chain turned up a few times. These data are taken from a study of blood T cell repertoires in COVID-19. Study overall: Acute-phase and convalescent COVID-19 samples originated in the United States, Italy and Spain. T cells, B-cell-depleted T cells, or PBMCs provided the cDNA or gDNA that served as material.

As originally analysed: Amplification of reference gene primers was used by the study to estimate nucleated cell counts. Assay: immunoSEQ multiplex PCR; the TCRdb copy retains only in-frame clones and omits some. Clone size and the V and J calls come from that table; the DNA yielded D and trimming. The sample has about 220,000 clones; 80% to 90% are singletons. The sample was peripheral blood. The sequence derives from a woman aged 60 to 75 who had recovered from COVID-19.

CDR3 sequence reads: CASSLTGNEKLFF. The CDR3 region has the DNA TGTGCCAGCAGTCTCACAGGGAATGAAAAACTGTTTTTT. The chain combines TRBV12-3 or TRBV12-4 with TRBJ1-4; D perhaps matches TRBD1 (6 bases). Trimming pared 5 bases from V and 5 bases from J, leaving 9 bases between. The CDR3 has 13 residues.